This T cell receptor beta chain was found in a study of regulatory T cells in long-lasting Graves disease. Arm-PCR of CDR3 regions and iRepertoire HTBI primers were the basis on which TCR beta libraries were built. One entry per CDR3 protein, called by TCRdb with MiXCR from the multiplex PCR reads. The sample yields over 300,000 distinct CDR3 sequences, 15% to 17% seen once. Findings and limits, study-wide: Persistent Graves' cases showed lower TCR diversity than newly diagnosed cases. Accuracy could have been hurt by small sample size. There were preferences for TRBV28, TRBJ1-2 and TRBJ2-5 in persistent disease.

The V end was cut by 0 bases, the J end by 10 bases, with 14 bases between. The CDR3 loop spans 14 amino acids. Per the germline V gene, CDR1 is SGHRS and CDR2 is YFSETQ. Time point noted: newly diagnosed GD, antithyroid drugs for less than 3 months. Generation of the TCR library employed RNA extracted from PBMCs. As for this clonotype: Its antigen is currently unknown. A single base is all that separates this from a far larger clone, so a read error is likely.

This specimen was peripheral blood mononuclear cells (PBMCs), taken at new diagnosis, from a patient treated with antithyroid drugs. The TCR originated in a female donor with Graves disease. The gene calls are TRBV5-1 and TRBJ2-1, with D possibly matching TRBD2 (5 bases). For the CDR3, the DNA is TGCGCCAGCAGCTTGGACGAGGGCGGGTACGAGCAGTTCTTC. Protein sequence: CASSLDEGGYEQFF.